This TCR beta chain appears in the sequencing data of a study of blood T cell repertoires in COVID-19. Looking at the study overall: The samples span acute and convalescent COVID-19 from the United States, Italy and Spain. From T cells, B-cell-depleted T cells, or PBMCs came the material, which was cDNA or gDNA.

Original data processing: How many nucleated cells were present was estimated from reference gene primer amplification. This table comes from immunoSEQ multiplex PCR, and its TCRdb copy is limited to in-frame clones, with some not included. The V and J calls and the clone size are those of that table, but D and trimming were determined from the DNA. The sample lists 250,000 to 300,000 clones; 89% were seen once. The CDR3 contains 12 residues. J lost 4 bases, V lost 8 bases, and 4 bases had no gene match. Germline assignment: CDR1 SNHLY and CDR2 FYNNEI. The chain links TRBV2 to TRBJ2-7; 8 bases are a match to TRBD1. The sequence was obtained from a woman aged 35 to 49 who had recovered from COVID-19. Sequencing used peripheral blood. The CDR3 nucleotides read TGTGCCAGCCACACAGGGGGTTACGAGCAGTACTTC. This sequence encodes CASHTGGYEQYF.